The rows below give T cell receptor beta chains drawn from one sample of a study of blood T cell repertoires in COVID-19. TCRdb's copy holds only in-frame clones and misses some; the assay was immunoSEQ multiplex PCR. This sample has approximately 99,000 clones, with about two thirds found just once. Sequencing was done on a sample of peripheral blood. The receptors derive from a woman in her thirties or forties with acute or convalescent COVID-19. The CDR3 runs from the conserved cysteine through the conserved F or W. A D gene is named only where the DNA matches it firmly. Where a row states a size, it is once, few, many or the class of an expanded clone; other rows omit it.

J gene: TRBJ1-4
clone size: few
D gene: .
V gene: TRBV4-1
CDR3 protein: CASSQDSGQTNEKLFF
CDR3 DNA: TGCGCCAGCAGCCAAGATTCAGGGCAAACTAATGAAAAACTGTTTTTT

J gene: TRBJ2-3
clone size: .
D gene: .
V gene: TRBV28
CDR3 protein: CASSLPQPGRWYF
CDR3 DNA: TGTGCCAGCAGTTTACCCCAACCTGGCAGATGGTATTTT

J gene: TRBJ2-2
clone size: .
D gene: TRBD1
V gene: TRBV3-1/TRBV3-2
CDR3 protein: CAAARQGASTGELFF
CDR3 DNA: TGTGCCGCAGCAAGACAGGGGGCAAGCACCGGGGAGCTGTTTTTT

J gene: TRBJ1-1
clone size: .
D gene: TRBD1
V gene: TRBV2
CDR3 protein: CASRDGQGRKNTEAFF
CDR3 DNA: TGTGCCAGCCGGGACGGACAGGGGCGTAAGAACACTGAAGCTTTCTTT

J gene: TRBJ2-6
clone size: few
D gene: .
V gene: TRBV24-1
CDR3 protein: CATSDPTGTGANVLTF
CDR3 DNA: TGTGCCACCAGTGACCCGACAGGCACTGGGGCCAACGTCCTGACTTTC

J gene: TRBJ1-2
clone size: .
D gene: .
V gene: TRBV20-1
CDR3 protein: CSARGYYTF
CDR3 DNA: TGCAGTGCTAGAGGTTACTACACCTTC

J gene: TRBJ2-5
clone size: .
D gene: TRBD2
V gene: TRBV5-4
CDR3 protein: CASSPAAGGPGETQYF
CDR3 DNA: TGTGCCAGCAGCCCGGCGGCGGGGGGGCCCGGAGAGACCCAGTACTTC

J gene: TRBJ1-5
clone size: .
D gene: TRBD1
V gene: TRBV7-2
CDR3 protein: CASSSTGQGTYQPQHF
CDR3 DNA: TGTGCCAGCAGCTCGACGGGACAGGGGACCTATCAGCCCCAGCATTTT

J gene: TRBJ2-5
clone size: .
D gene: TRBD2
V gene: TRBV7-9
CDR3 protein: CASSLGGGAEETQYF
CDR3 DNA: TGTGCCAGCAGCTTGGGCGGGGGGGCGGAAGAGACCCAGTACTTC

J gene: TRBJ2-3
clone size: few
D gene: TRBD2
V gene: TRBV9
CDR3 protein: CASSVSPEASGGGTQYF
CDR3 DNA: TGTGCCAGCAGCGTCTCCCCAGAGGCTAGCGGGGGTGGTACGCAGTATTTT

J gene: TRBJ2-3
clone size: few
D gene: TRBD1
V gene: TRBV9
CDR3 protein: CASSFQGVTDTQYF
CDR3 DNA: TGTGCCAGCAGCTTCCAGGGGGTCACAGATACGCAGTATTTT

J gene: TRBJ2-1
clone size: few
D gene: TRBD2
V gene: TRBV11-1
CDR3 protein: CASSLIAGSSYNEQFF
CDR3 DNA: TGTGCCAGCAGCTTAATAGCGGGGAGCTCCTACAATGAGCAGTTCTTC

J gene: TRBJ2-3
clone size: .
D gene: .
V gene: TRBV2
CDR3 protein: CASSASGLATDTQYF
CDR3 DNA: TGTGCCAGCAGTGCTTCAGGACTGGCCACAGATACGCAGTATTTT

J gene: TRBJ2-2
clone size: few
D gene: .
V gene: TRBV28
CDR3 protein: CASSLRPETGELFF
CDR3 DNA: TGTGCCAGCAGTTTGCGGCCAGAGACCGGGGAGCTGTTTTTT

J gene: TRBJ1-2
clone size: .
D gene: TRBD1
V gene: TRBV7-2
CDR3 protein: CASSSRGRSNGYTF
CDR3 DNA: TGTGCCAGCAGCTCCAGGGGGCGATCGAATGGCTACACCTTC

J gene: TRBJ1-1
clone size: .
D gene: .
V gene: TRBV7-9
CDR3 protein: CASSLSFGGAERTEAFF
CDR3 DNA: TGTGCCAGCAGCTTAAGTTTTGGCGGGGCGGAGAGGACTGAAGCTTTCTTT

J gene: TRBJ1-1
clone size: .
D gene: .
V gene: TRBV5-1
CDR3 protein: CASSLVPGGTEAFF
CDR3 DNA: TGCGCCAGCAGCTTGGTCCCGGGAGGTACTGAAGCTTTCTTT

J gene: TRBJ1-2
clone size: .
D gene: .
V gene: TRBV7-6
CDR3 protein: CASSPSGLDGYTF
CDR3 DNA: TGTGCCAGCAGCCCCTCGGGGTTGGATGGCTACACCTTC

J gene: TRBJ1-4
clone size: .
D gene: .
V gene: TRBV5-1
CDR3 protein: CASAIQGLGEKLFF
CDR3 DNA: TGCGCCAGCGCCATACAGGGTTTGGGAGAAAAACTGTTTTTT

J gene: TRBJ2-5
clone size: few
D gene: .
V gene: TRBV3-1/TRBV3-2
CDR3 protein: CASTLSGETQYF
CDR3 DNA: TGTGCCAGCACCCTAAGCGGGGAGACCCAGTACTTC

J gene: TRBJ2-1
clone size: .
D gene: .
V gene: TRBV4-1
CDR3 protein: CASSQVSGSYNEQFF
CDR3 DNA: TGCGCCAGCAGCCAAGTTAGCGGTTCCTACAATGAGCAGTTCTTC

J gene: TRBJ2-3
clone size: many
D gene: TRBD2
V gene: TRBV5-1
CDR3 protein: CASSLAAGGAGVDTQYF
CDR3 DNA: TGCGCCAGCAGCTTGGCCGCCGGGGGGGCCGGGGTTGATACGCAGTATTTT

J gene: TRBJ2-3
clone size: .
D gene: TRBD1
V gene: TRBV10-3
CDR3 protein: CAISEAGQGTQTDTDTQYF
CDR3 DNA: TGTGCCATCAGTGAGGCGGGACAGGGGACCCAGACTGACACAGATACGCAGTATTTT

J gene: TRBJ1-6
clone size: .
D gene: TRBD1
V gene: TRBV19
CDR3 protein: CASSIPRTGENSPLHF
CDR3 DNA: TGTGCCAGTAGTATTCCCCGGACAGGGGAGAATTCACCCCTCCACTTT

J gene: TRBJ2-3
clone size: .
D gene: TRBD2
V gene: TRBV15
CDR3 protein: CATSRDREGTDTQYF
CDR3 DNA: TGTGCCACCAGCAGAGATCGGGAGGGCACAGATACGCAGTATTTT

J gene: TRBJ1-4
clone size: few
D gene: .
V gene: TRBV14
CDR3 protein: CASSTGIGEKLFF
CDR3 DNA: TGTGCCAGCAGTACAGGGATAGGTGAAAAACTGTTTTTT

J gene: TRBJ2-7
clone size: once
D gene: .
V gene: TRBV2
CDR3 protein: CASSEEQVTIYEQYF
CDR3 DNA: TGTGCCAGCAGTGAAGAACAGGTAACGATCTACGAGCAGTACTTC

J gene: TRBJ1-4
clone size: .
D gene: TRBD1
V gene: TRBV28
CDR3 protein: CASSSTGRLKEKLFF
CDR3 DNA: TGTGCCAGCAGTTCGACAGGGAGACTTAAGGAAAAACTGTTTTTT

J gene: TRBJ1-5
clone size: .
D gene: .
V gene: TRBV30
CDR3 protein: CAWSRESNQPQHF
CDR3 DNA: TGTGCCTGGAGCAGGGAATCGAATCAGCCCCAGCATTTT

J gene: TRBJ2-5
clone size: .
D gene: .
V gene: TRBV7-2
CDR3 protein: CASSLVGLKGETQYF
CDR3 DNA: TGTGCCAGCAGCTTAGTTGGTCTCAAGGGGGAGACCCAGTACTTC

J gene: TRBJ1-6
clone size: once
D gene: .
V gene: TRBV25-1
CDR3 protein: CASTGSGTPGGGSPLHF
CDR3 DNA: TGTGCCAGCACCGGTTCCGGGACACCGGGTGGAGGTTCACCCCTCCACTTT

J gene: TRBJ1-2
clone size: .
D gene: .
V gene: TRBV7-2
CDR3 protein: CASSPGGNNYGYTF
CDR3 DNA: TGTGCCAGCAGCCCGGGGGGGAATAACTATGGCTACACCTTC

J gene: TRBJ1-5
clone size: few
D gene: .
V gene: TRBV6-2/TRBV6-3
CDR3 protein: CASSYFSDQPQHF
CDR3 DNA: TGTGCCAGCAGTTACTTCTCTGATCAGCCCCAGCATTTT

J gene: TRBJ2-7
clone size: .
D gene: TRBD1
V gene: TRBV4-3
CDR3 protein: CASSQELGGASYEQYF
CDR3 DNA: TGCGCCAGCAGCCAAGAGTTAGGGGGCGCGTCCTACGAGCAGTACTTC

J gene: TRBJ2-3
clone size: .
D gene: .
V gene: TRBV7-9
CDR3 protein: CASSFAGAGTQYF
CDR3 DNA: TGTGCCAGCAGCTTTGCGGGGGCGGGAACGCAGTATTTT

J gene: TRBJ2-3
clone size: few
D gene: .
V gene: TRBV7-2
CDR3 protein: CASSFNRGGDTQYF
CDR3 DNA: TGTGCCAGCAGCTTTAACAGGGGAGGCGATACGCAGTATTTT

J gene: TRBJ1-3
clone size: few
D gene: TRBD1
V gene: TRBV5-5
CDR3 protein: CASRGSTGGSGNTIYF
CDR3 DNA: TGTGCCAGCAGGGGATCCACAGGGGGCTCTGGAAACACCATATATTTT

J gene: TRBJ2-5
clone size: .
D gene: .
V gene: TRBV18
CDR3 protein: CASSPFGGNQETQYF
CDR3 DNA: TGTGCCAGCTCACCTTTTGGAGGAAACCAAGAGACCCAGTACTTC